The 20 T cell receptor beta chains presented below share a single source sample, sequenced in a study of response to subunit inactivated influenza vaccine. TCRdb fed the RT-PCR reads into MiXCR, producing one record per CDR3 protein. The repertoire consists of around 600,000 distinct CDR3 sequences, with around 10% occurring once and the leading ten covering about 10%. This sample also belongs to another study, concerning T cells expressing NK-cell markers. This second study says: The TCR beta cDNA came from 5'RACE template switching with UMIs.

Sequenced material: PBMCs from blood, taken on the day of vaccination. The receptor source for this set is a man between 45 and 60 years old who received an inactivated influenza vaccine.

This clonotype was seen a handful of times. The J gene is TRBJ2-7, the V gene TRBV28, with TRBD1 matching over 9 bases. Germline V gene sequence: CDR1 MDHEN, CDR2 SYDVKM. The length of the CDR3 is 17 residues. V trimming: 7 bases; J trimming: 5 bases; junction bases outside the gene matches: 18. The CDR3 DNA reads as TGTGCCAGCACCGCCCGGGACAGGGAGACGGCGCGGAACGAGCAGTACTTC. Residues: CASTARDRETARNEQYF.

There are a few counts of this clonotype. V is TRBV5-1 and J is TRBJ2-7, with 10 bases matching TRBD2. CDR3 length equals 16 residues. V dropped 0 bases and J dropped 3; count of bases not matched to a gene: 6. Per the germline V gene, CDR1 is SGHRS and CDR2 is YFSETQ. Here the CDR3 reads CASSLGSGGVNYEQYF. In DNA, the CDR3 is TGCGCCAGCAGCTTGGGCAGCGGGGGGGTAAACTACGAGCAGTACTTC.

The CDR3 loop is CASSLSFRSAYEQYF. CDR3 bases: TGTGCCAGCAGTTTATCGTTCCGGTCAGCCTACGAGCAGTACTTC. V and J are TRBV27 and TRBJ2-7; no firm D call. The CDR3 runs 15 residues. V gave up 0 bases and J gave up 2 bases, with 11 bases separating them. Germline CDR1 is MNHEY and CDR2 is SMNVEV (reference sequence).

This clonotype was seen repeatedly, ten times or more. This rearrangement joins TRBV4-2 to TRBJ1-3; possible D gene TRBD1, 5 bases. This CDR3 has 15 amino acids. Between the trimmed V and J ends, which lost 0 bases and 4 bases, there was a span of 10 bases. CDR1 is LGHNA and CDR2 is YNFKEQ in the germline V gene. Here the CDR3 reads CASSQEGAPGNTIYF. CDR3 DNA sequence: TGTGCCAGCAGCCAAGAAGGGGCCCCCGGAAACACCATATATTTT.

This clonotype was detected many times. The chain joins TRBV20-1 to TRBJ2-7, with D perhaps matching TRBD2 (5 bases). With 6 bases removed from V and 2 bases from J, the gap between germline ends came to 11 bases. Germline V lookup: CDR1 DFQATT, CDR2 SNEGSKA (reference sequence). The CDR3 length is 12 residues. The CDR3, as DNA: TGCAGTGCCAAGGACTCGGCCTACGAGCAGTACTTC. As protein: CSAKDSAYEQYF.

This sequence joins TRBV5-5 and TRBJ2-2, with 7 bases fitting TRBD1. The CDR3 has 15 amino acids. V gave up 6 bases and J gave up 1 base; unmatched junction bases: 6. Germline V lookup: CDR1 SGHKS, CDR2 YYEKEE (reference sequence). The CDR3 DNA sequence: TGTGCCAGCACCAAACAGGGGTTGAACACCGGGGAGCTGTTTTTT. Its translation is CASTKQGLNTGELFF.

The chain uses TRBV4-1 and TRBJ2-1; the match to TRBD2 covers 9 bases. The V and J ends lost 3 bases and 4 bases, in that order; junction bases with no gene match: 7. The V gene's germline CDR1 is MGHRA and CDR2 YSYEKL. CDR3 length: 16 amino acids. The CDR3 is CASSQGSGGLYNEQFF. CDR3 in DNA: TGCGCCAGCAGCCAGGGTAGCGGGGGACTGTACAATGAGCAGTTCTTC.

The sample holds a few counts of this clonotype. The chain uses TRBV29-1 and TRBJ2-3; tentatively, D is TRBD2 (5 bases). The germline CDR1 and CDR2 sequences are SQVTM and ANQGSEA. Trimming stripped 7 bases from V and 3 bases from J, with 17 bases between. This CDR3 is 14 amino acids long. CDR3 protein: CSASSGRETDTQYF. Written as DNA, the CDR3 is TGCAGCGCATCGAGCGGAAGAGAAACAGATACGCAGTATTTT.

V gene TRBV19 combines with J gene TRBJ1-1, with 9 bases that match TRBD1. Germline assignment: CDR1 LNHDA and CDR2 SQIVND (reference sequence). Trimming at V came to 5 bases and at J to 0 bases, leaving 10 bases not matched to a gene. The CDR3 consists of 17 residues. The CDR3 loop is CASSFSDRGLMNTEAFF. The CDR3 nucleotides are TGTGCCAGTAGTTTCTCGGACAGGGGACTAATGAACACTGAAGCTTTCTTT. The full variable domain, completed using reference TRBV19 and TRBJ1-1, is DGGITQSPKYLFRKEGQNVTLSCEQNLNHDAMYWYRQDPGQGLRLIYYSQIVNDFQKGDIAEGYSVSREKKESFPLTVTSAQKNPTAFYLCASSFSDRGLMNTEAFFGQGTRLTVV.

This clonotype was seen only a few times. The genes are TRBV12-3 or TRBV12-4 and TRBJ2-1; 7 bases fit TRBD2. V lost 2 bases to trimming and J lost 6 bases; unmatched junction nucleotides: 10. This CDR3 region has 16 residues. This CDR3 is CASSLLASGPGNEQFF. CDR3 sequence (DNA): TGTGCCAGCAGTTTACTCGCTAGCGGCCCGGGCAATGAGCAGTTCTTC.

This clonotype was picked up many times. The rearrangement joins TRBV5-1 to TRBJ1-1, with a possible D match to TRBD1 (6 bases). There are 14 residues in the CDR3. Germline V lookup: CDR1 SGHRS, CDR2 YFSETQ. V gave up 1 base and J gave up 3 bases, with 10 bases separating them. CDR3 amino acids: CASSLYRADTEAFF. DNA for the CDR3: TGCGCCAGCAGCTTGTACAGGGCCGACACTGAAGCTTTCTTT.

This clonotype was recorded a few times. This rearrangement joins TRBV12-3 or TRBV12-4 to TRBJ1-2, with D possibly matching TRBD1 (6 bases). The CDR3 is 14 residues long. Trimming cost V 5 bases and J 0 bases, with 10 bases left between them. The CDR3 DNA reads TGTGCCAGCAGTCCAAGGGGGGCTAACTATGGCTACACCTTC. Translating it yields CASSPRGANYGYTF.

This chain uses TRBV14 with TRBJ2-3; D gene ambiguous. The ends were cut back, 1 base at V and 7 bases at J, with 9 bases in the middle. The length of the CDR3 is 13 residues. The germline gives CDR1 SGHDN, CDR2 FVKESK. Written as DNA, the CDR3 is TGTGCCAGCAGCCAAGTGACCGGATATACGCAGTATTTT. Amino acids: CASSQVTGYTQYF.

Worth noting for this clonotype: At one end, the junction sequence differs from germline, possibly due to a read error. The V and J genes are TRBV7-2 and TRBJ2-3; a possible D gene is TRBD2 (6 bases). Per germline, CDR1 SGHTA and CDR2 FQGNSA. The CDR3 runs to 14 residues. In nucleotides, the CDR3 is TGTGCCAGCAACTTAGCGGCCGTCACAGATACGCAGTATTTT. Amino acids: CASNLAAVTDTQYF.

In its sample, this clonotype was seen a few times. The rearrangement links TRBV5-4 to TRBJ2-3, with 9 bases lining up with TRBD2. The CDR3 spans 20 residues. From germline, CDR1 is SGHNT and CDR2 YYREEE (reference sequence). The trim removed 0 bases at V and 0 bases at J, leaving 14 bases unmatched. The CDR3 is CASSLAVLLAGQTSTDTQYF. In DNA, the CDR3 is TGTGCCAGCAGCTTGGCCGTGTTGCTAGCGGGACAAACTAGCACAGATACGCAGTATTTT.

The chain links TRBV5-1 to TRBJ2-6; perhaps TRBD1 as D (5 bases). CDR3 length: 15 amino acids. The ends were cut back, 5 bases at V and 1 base at J, with 10 bases in the middle. In germline, CDR1 is SGHRS, CDR2 YFSETQ. Here the CDR3 DNA reads TGCGCCAGCAGGCCCCCAGGGTCTGGGGCCAACGTCCTGACTTTC. This gives the protein CASRPPGSGANVLTF.

Worth noting for this clonotype: Its ends do not fully match the called genes, so a read error is possible. The chain has TRBV6-5 and TRBJ2-7; D not resolved. There are 14 residues in the CDR3. Germline-derived CDR1 and CDR2 are MNHEY and SVGAGI. The CDR3 DNA is TGTGTCAGCAGGTATGGGCGAAATTCCTACGAGCAGTACTTC. It specifies CVSRYGRNSYEQYF.

The sample holds a few counts of this clonotype. The J gene is TRBJ2-1, the V gene TRBV9, with 8 bases lining up with TRBD2. Germline assignment: CDR1 SGDLS and CDR2 YYNGEE. With 0 bases clipped from V and 4 bases from J, the junction kept 3 bases outside the gene matches. The CDR3 runs to 15 residues. For the CDR3, the DNA is TGTGCCAGCAGCGTAGTAGCGGGGCCTTACAATGAGCAGTTCTTC. It translates to CASSVVAGPYNEQFF.

This chain's CDR3 is CASSFTMGQGGDNEQFF. CDR3 in DNA: TGTGCCAGCAGCTTCACGATGGGGCAGGGAGGTGACAATGAGCAGTTCTTC. This chain links TRBV5-6 with TRBJ2-1; weak D call: TRBD2 (6 bases). Looked up from germline, CDR1 is SGHDT and CDR2 is YYEEEE. The CDR3 loop spans 17 amino acids. The V gene lost 2 bases and the J gene lost 5 bases, with 20 bases spanning the gap.

The gene calls are TRBV12-3 or TRBV12-4 and TRBJ2-7; the match to TRBD1 covers 10 bases. The CDR3 has 16 amino acids. V dropped 1 base and J dropped 5; count of bases not matched to a gene: 8. CDR3 residues: CASSLGIRTGGDEQYF. The CDR3, as DNA: TGTGCCAGCAGTTTAGGGATCCGGACAGGGGGTGACGAGCAGTACTTC.